What follows are 21 T cell receptor beta chains derived from one specimen sequenced in a study of T-cell reconstitution after alpha-beta-depleted transplantation in children. Using unique molecular identifiers, the investigators prepared the TCRbeta library. TCRdb itself ran the PCR reads through MiXCR, one entry per CDR3 protein. Here the sample spans approximately 91,000 distinct CDR3 sequences, approximately 8.4% being singletons. Source: PBMCs from the stem cell graft donor, taken from the stem cell graft. Receptor source: a human donor who donated a stem cell graft to a child with congenital amegakaryocytic thrombocytopenia.

The chain recombines TRBV30 with TRBJ1-4, with a possible D match to TRBD1 (6 bases). Germline CDR1 and CDR2: GTSNPN and SVGIG (reference sequence). The CDR3 contains 14 residues. V shed 5 bases and J shed 0 bases, with 10 bases lying between them. Here the CDR3 reads CAWGQTTTNEKLFF. CDR3 coding DNA: TGTGCCTGGGGACAGACCACAACTAATGAAAAACTGTTTTTT.

V usage is TRBV7-9 and J usage is TRBJ2-1; D is perhaps TRBD2 (6 bases). The V gene's germline CDR1 is SEHNR and CDR2 FQNEAQ (reference sequence). The CDR3 contains 14 residues. V was cut by 8 bases and J by 4 bases, with 15 bases left in between. For the CDR3, the DNA is TGTGCCAGCGGCTCGGAGGGACTGTACAATGAGCAGTTCTTC. Translation gives CASGSEGLYNEQFF.

V usage is TRBV12-3 or TRBV12-4 and J usage is TRBJ2-5, with D possibly being TRBD1 or TRBD2 (5 bases each). The CDR3 covers 15 residues. V dropped 1 base and J dropped 1 base, with 10 bases sitting between them. CDR3 nucleotide sequence: TGTGCCAGCAGTTTAGAGAGGGGCCTCCAAGAGACCCAGTACTTC. Protein sequence: CASSLERGLQETQYF.

The chain couples TRBV7-8 to TRBJ2-5; D tentatively reads TRBD1 or TRBD2 (5 bases each). With 3 bases removed from V and 9 bases from J, the gap between germline ends came to 14 bases. CDR1 SGHVS and CDR2 FQNEAQ come from the germline V gene. The CDR3 length is 13 residues. DNA for the CDR3: TGTGCCAGCAGCTTTGGGACCGGAGTCGCCCAGTACTTC. It encodes CASSFGTGVAQYF.

This clonotype occurred many times. The CDR3 bases are TGTGCCAGCAGCGTAGTGGGAGTAGCGGACAATGAGCAGTTCTTC. It encodes CASSVVGVADNEQFF. The chain has TRBV9 and TRBJ2-1; a possible D gene is TRBD2 (6 bases). The CDR3 has 15 residues. Germline V CDR1 and CDR2: SGDLS, YYNGEE. The germline V and J ends were trimmed by 0 bases and 5 bases, with 12 bases remaining between them.

This clonotype came up many times. The chain uses TRBV7-9 and TRBJ1-1, with D maybe TRBD1 (5 bases). Trimming stripped 3 bases from V and 3 bases from J, with 11 bases between. CDR1 is SEHNR and CDR2 is FQNEAQ in the germline V gene (reference sequence). The CDR3 loop spans 14 amino acids. The CDR3 sequence is CASSLTVRYTEAFF. CDR3 DNA sequence: TGTGCCAGCAGCTTGACAGTGAGGTACACTGAAGCTTTCTTT.

This clonotype was recorded at least ten times. The CDR3: CSARRRDGVQEQYF. In DNA form, the CDR3 reads TGCAGTGCTAGAAGACGGGACGGAGTACAGGAGCAGTACTTC. The V and J genes are TRBV20-1 and TRBJ2-7; D may correspond to TRBD1 or TRBD2 (5 bases each). The V and J ends lost 2 bases and 7 bases respectively, with 18 bases between them. This CDR3 spans 14 amino acids. Germline lookup yields CDR1 DFQATT and CDR2 SNEGSKA (reference sequence).

This clonotype has at least ten counts. This chain uses TRBV7-2 with TRBJ2-3; a possible D gene is TRBD1 (7 bases). Trimming pared 5 bases from V and 5 bases from J, leaving 14 bases between. CDR1 and CDR2 (germline): SGHTA, FQGNSA. CDR3 length: 14 amino acids. For the CDR3, the DNA is TGTGCCAGCAGCCCAGGGGGGCGCCTAGATACGCAGTATTTT. The encoded protein is CASSPGGRLDTQYF.

This clonotype was observed at least ten times. The chain combines TRBV7-9 with TRBJ2-3; 7 positions agree with TRBD2. V lost 3 bases, J lost 2 bases, and 8 bases stayed unmatched. Per the germline V gene, CDR1 is SEHNR and CDR2 is FQNEAQ (reference sequence). The CDR3 has 16 amino acids. The CDR3, as DNA: TGTGCCAGCAGCTTTCTCCTAGCGGAGACCACAGATACGCAGTATTTT. Amino acid sequence: CASSFLLAETTDTQYF.

V is TRBV10-2 and J is TRBJ1-4; 9 nucleotides match TRBD1. CDR3 length: 14 residues. The germline CDR1 and CDR2 sequences are WSHSY and SAAADI. Trimming cost V 5 bases and J 5 bases; bases outside gene matches: 3. This CDR3 is CASSSGTGNEKLFF. Here the CDR3 DNA reads TGCGCCAGCAGTTCCGGGACAGGGAATGAAAAACTGTTTTTT.

The V and J genes are TRBV7-8 and TRBJ2-3, with unresolved D. Trimming took 1 base from V and 0 from J, leaving 8 bases between them. CDR3 length equals 15 residues. Germline V lookup: CDR1 SGHVS, CDR2 FQNEAQ. CDR3 sequence: CASSLGRTSTDTQYF. Written as DNA, the CDR3 is TGTGCCAGCAGCTTAGGCAGAACTAGCACAGATACGCAGTATTTT.

This clonotype was counted ten times or more. The J gene is TRBJ2-3, the V gene TRBV11-2; TRBD2 matches at 8 bases. After removal of 5 bases from V and 3 bases from J, the junction contained 13 bases not matched to a gene. The CDR3 has 17 residues. CDR1 SGHAT and CDR2 FQNNGV come from the germline V gene. The CDR3 bases are TGTGCCAGCAGCCAAATGCGGGGGGCGGGAGTTACAGATACGCAGTATTTT. This codes for CASSQMRGAGVTDTQYF.

This clonotype was seen ten or more times. The chain links TRBV4-2 to TRBJ2-3, with 10 bases fitting TRBD2. The CDR3 has 18 residues. Germline CDR1 LGHNA, CDR2 YNFKEQ. The V segment lost 4 bases and the J segment 5 bases; nucleotides outside the gene matches: 15. The CDR3 sequence: CASSRQPIAGGRGDTQYF. In nucleotides, the CDR3 is TGTGCCAGCAGCCGACAACCTATAGCGGGGGGCCGTGGAGATACGCAGTATTTT.

This clonotype was counted at least ten times. The rearrangement uses TRBV7-8 and TRBJ2-7; D not resolved. In germline, CDR1 is SGHVS, CDR2 FQNEAQ. This CDR3 comprises 13 residues. Trimming took 3 bases from V and 6 from J, leaving 12 bases between them. This CDR3 is CASSFSVLVEQYF. CDR3 DNA: TGTGCCAGCAGCTTTTCTGTGTTGGTCGAGCAGTACTTC.

This clonotype has ten or more counts. The V and J genes are TRBV12-3 or TRBV12-4 and TRBJ2-5; TRBD2 aligns across 9 bases. V was pared by 2 bases and J by 3 bases, with 1 base of the junction left unmatched. The CDR3 spans 14 residues. CDR3 bases: TGTGCCAGCAGTTTAAGACTAGCGGAAGAGACCCAGTACTTC. Encoded protein: CASSLRLAEETQYF.

At least ten counts were recorded for this clonotype. The chain uses TRBV2 and TRBJ2-1, with 12 bases aligning to TRBD2. The V segment lost 7 bases and the J segment 9 bases; nucleotides outside the gene matches: 7. Germline V gene data show CDR1 as SNHLY and CDR2 as FYNNEI. The CDR3 is 14 residues long. DNA for the CDR3: TGTGCCAGCACTTGGACTAGCGGGAAATCTGAGCAGTTCTTC. Protein sequence: CASTWTSGKSEQFF.

The chain uses TRBV3-1 and TRBJ2-1, with 7 bases fitting TRBD1. The germline CDR1 and CDR2 sequences are LGHDT and YNNKEL (reference sequence). Trimming at V came to 11 bases and at J to 4 bases, leaving 14 bases not matched to a gene. The CDR3 contains 15 residues. The CDR3 nucleotides read TGTGCCTGCACCCGAACAGGGGTTTCATACAATGAGCAGTTCTTC. Its translation is CACTRTGVSYNEQFF.

This clonotype came up a few times. V usage is TRBV11-3 and J usage is TRBJ2-1, with D perhaps being TRBD1 or TRBD2 (5 bases each). Germline V gives CDR1 SGHNT, CDR2 YENEEA. The CDR3 length is 13 residues. Trimming cost V 0 bases and J 9 bases, with 9 bases left between them. This CDR3 reads CASSLEVRGEQFF. In DNA, the CDR3 is TGTGCCAGCAGCTTAGAGGTGAGGGGTGAGCAGTTCTTC.

This clonotype was counted ten times or more. J is TRBJ2-1 and V is TRBV18; possibly TRBD1 or TRBD2 for D (5 bases each). This CDR3 spans 14 amino acids. Deletions cut 5 bases from V and 5 bases from J, with 13 bases between. Germline assignment: CDR1 KGHSH and CDR2 LQKENI. For the CDR3, the DNA is TGTGCCAGCTCAAGGGACCGAGATGACAATGAGCAGTTCTTC. Protein product: CASSRDRDDNEQFF.

This clonotype is medium-sized in the sample. The V call is TRBV12-3 or TRBV12-4, the J call TRBJ2-7; weak D call: TRBD2 (5 bases). V was trimmed by 7 bases and J by 0 bases, leaving 13 bases between them. CDR3 length: 14 residues. CDR3 sequence reads: CASNLDGISYEQYF. DNA of the CDR3: TGTGCCAGCAATCTCGACGGGATCTCCTACGAGCAGTACTTC.

This clonotype showed up many times. CDR3: CASSLEGRFQEQYF. The DNA for the CDR3 is TGCGCCAGCAGCTTGGAAGGTCGTTTTCAGGAGCAGTACTTC. This chain uses TRBV5-1 with TRBJ2-7; D gene unclear. The length of the CDR3 is 14 residues. Trimming stripped 0 bases from V and 7 bases from J, with 14 bases between. CDR1 and CDR2 from the germline V gene are SGHRS and YFSETQ.